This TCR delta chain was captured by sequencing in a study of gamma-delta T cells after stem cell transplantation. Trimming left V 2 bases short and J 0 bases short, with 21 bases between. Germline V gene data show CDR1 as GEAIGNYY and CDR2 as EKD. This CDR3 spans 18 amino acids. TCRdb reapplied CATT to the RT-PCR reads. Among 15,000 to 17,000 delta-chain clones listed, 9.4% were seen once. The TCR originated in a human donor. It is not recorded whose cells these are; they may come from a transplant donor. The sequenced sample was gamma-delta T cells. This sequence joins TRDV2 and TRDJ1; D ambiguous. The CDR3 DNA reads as TGTGCCTGTGACATAGTAAGGGGTCCGCGCTCTAACACCGATAAACTCATCTTT. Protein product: CACDIVRGPRSNTDKLIF.